The rows below give T cell receptor beta chains drawn from one sample of a study of blood T cell repertoires in COVID-19. TCRdb keeps only in-frame clones here, not all; method: immunoSEQ multiplex PCR. The sample contains roughly 120,000 clones, around nine tenths of which appear only once. Source material: peripheral blood. These TCRs come from a human donor with active COVID-19. The donor label of this sample is uncertain. The CDR3 runs from the conserved cysteine through the conserved F or W. A D gene is named only where the DNA matches it firmly. Only part of the rows carry a size: once, few, many, or a class if the clone is expanded.

cdr3_aa | cdr3_nt | j_call | clone_size | d_call | v_call
CASSLGSAQGNSIYEQYF | TGTGCCAGCAGCTTAGGGTCGGCCCAGGGGAATAGCATCTACGAGCAGTACTTC | TRBJ2-7 | - | - | TRBV7-6
CASSLRSGSSYNEQFF | TGTGCCAGCAGCTTACGTAGCGGGAGCTCCTACAATGAGCAGTTCTTC | TRBJ2-1 | - | TRBD2 | TRBV7-9
CASSLEVGRVRGTEAFF | TGTGCCAGCAGCTTGGAGGTAGGCAGGGTAAGAGGAACTGAAGCTTTCTTT | TRBJ1-1 | - | - | TRBV5-6
CASSHLRTEELSPLHF | TGTGCCAGCAGTCACTTGCGGACAGAAGAACTTTCACCCCTCCACTTT | TRBJ1-6 | - | - | TRBV6-6
CASSPLGLAGAGELFF | TGTGCCAGCAGCCCTCTCGGACTAGCGGGGGCCGGGGAGCTGTTTTTT | TRBJ2-2 | - | TRBD2 | TRBV5-6
CASSNMGQGWRNTEAFF | TGTGCCAGCAGCAATATGGGGCAGGGCTGGAGGAACACTGAAGCTTTCTTT | TRBJ1-1 | - | - | TRBV5-5
CASSFNRGTGELFF | TGTGCCAGCAGTTTTAACAGGGGCACCGGGGAGCTGTTTTTT | TRBJ2-2 | - | TRBD1 | TRBV6-2/TRBV6-3
CASSLPAGLAGGGEDTQYF | TGTGCCAGCAGCTTACCCGCGGGACTAGCGGGGGGAGGTGAAGATACGCAGTATTTT | TRBJ2-3 | - | TRBD2 | TRBV7-8
CASSARSGGNYGYTF | TGTGCCAGCAGCGCTAGGTCGGGGGGTAACTATGGCTACACCTTC | TRBJ1-2 | once | - | TRBV3-1/TRBV3-2
CASSIFRGVGNEQFF | TGTGCCAGTAGTATTTTCAGGGGAGTCGGCAATGAGCAGTTCTTC | TRBJ2-1 | - | - | TRBV19
CASSLGVGIPPGANVLTF | TGTGCCAGCAGCTTGGGAGTCGGGATCCCCCCTGGGGCCAACGTCCTGACTTTC | TRBJ2-6 | - | - | TRBV5-6
CASRWGHTGELFF | TGTGCCAGCAGGTGGGGCCACACCGGGGAGCTGTTTTTT | TRBJ2-2 | - | - | TRBV6-5
CASAIGVKFSSEQYF | TGCGCCAGCGCTATAGGGGTGAAGTTTTCTAGCGAGCAGTACTTC | TRBJ2-7 | - | - | TRBV5-1
CASSPRQGATGELFF | TGTGCCAGCTCACCAAGACAGGGGGCTACCGGGGAGCTGTTTTTT | TRBJ2-2 | - | TRBD1 | TRBV18
CASSLGTKGDTQYF | TGTGCCAGCAGCTTGGGGACAAAAGGGGATACGCAGTATTTT | TRBJ2-3 | - | - | TRBV5-6